This T cell receptor (beta chain) was recovered during a study of control samples from healthy donors and cancer patients. This clone was detected once. The repertoire was sequenced with immunoSEQ multiplex PCR; TCRdb's copy has only in-frame clones and lacks some. The table has 80,000 or so clones, under 90% seen once. The V gene's germline CDR1 is MNHNS and CDR2 SASEGT. The CDR3 has 15 residues. V was cut by 2 bases and J by 7 bases, with 12 bases left in between. The clonotype originates from a man aged 45-60 years in good health. The sequenced sample was blood. This chain connects TRBV6-1 to TRBJ1-6; TRBD1 might be the D (5 bases). This chain's CDR3 is CASSEIRGGNSPLHF. CDR3 nucleotides: TGTGCCAGCAGTGAAATTCGGGGCGGCAATTCACCCCTCCACTTT.